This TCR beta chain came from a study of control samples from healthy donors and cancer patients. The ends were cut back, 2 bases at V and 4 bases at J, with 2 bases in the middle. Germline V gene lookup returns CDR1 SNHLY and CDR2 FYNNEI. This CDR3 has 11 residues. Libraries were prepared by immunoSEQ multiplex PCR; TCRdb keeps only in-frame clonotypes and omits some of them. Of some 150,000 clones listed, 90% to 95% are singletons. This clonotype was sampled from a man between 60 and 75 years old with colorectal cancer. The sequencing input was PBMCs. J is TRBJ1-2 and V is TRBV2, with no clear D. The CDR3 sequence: CASSESYGYTF. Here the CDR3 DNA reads TGTGCCAGCAGTGAAAGCTATGGCTACACCTTC.